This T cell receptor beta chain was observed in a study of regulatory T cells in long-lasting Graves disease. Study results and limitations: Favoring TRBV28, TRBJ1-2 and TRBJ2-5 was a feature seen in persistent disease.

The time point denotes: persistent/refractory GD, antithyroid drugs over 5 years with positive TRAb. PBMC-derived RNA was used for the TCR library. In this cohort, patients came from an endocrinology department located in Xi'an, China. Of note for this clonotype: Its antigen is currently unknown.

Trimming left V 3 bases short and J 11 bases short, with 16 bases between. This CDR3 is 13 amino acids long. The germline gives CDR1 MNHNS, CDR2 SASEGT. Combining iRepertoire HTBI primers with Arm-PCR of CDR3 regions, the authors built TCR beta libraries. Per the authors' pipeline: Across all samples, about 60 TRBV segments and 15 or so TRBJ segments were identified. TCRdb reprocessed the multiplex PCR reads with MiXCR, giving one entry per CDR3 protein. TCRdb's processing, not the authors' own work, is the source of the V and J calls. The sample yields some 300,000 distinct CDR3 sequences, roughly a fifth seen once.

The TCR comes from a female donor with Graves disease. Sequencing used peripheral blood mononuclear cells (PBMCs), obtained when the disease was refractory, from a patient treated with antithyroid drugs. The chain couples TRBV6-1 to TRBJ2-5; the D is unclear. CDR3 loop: CASSETIYNEQYF. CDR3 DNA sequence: TGTGCCAGCAGTGAGACAATTTACAATGAGCAGTACTTC.